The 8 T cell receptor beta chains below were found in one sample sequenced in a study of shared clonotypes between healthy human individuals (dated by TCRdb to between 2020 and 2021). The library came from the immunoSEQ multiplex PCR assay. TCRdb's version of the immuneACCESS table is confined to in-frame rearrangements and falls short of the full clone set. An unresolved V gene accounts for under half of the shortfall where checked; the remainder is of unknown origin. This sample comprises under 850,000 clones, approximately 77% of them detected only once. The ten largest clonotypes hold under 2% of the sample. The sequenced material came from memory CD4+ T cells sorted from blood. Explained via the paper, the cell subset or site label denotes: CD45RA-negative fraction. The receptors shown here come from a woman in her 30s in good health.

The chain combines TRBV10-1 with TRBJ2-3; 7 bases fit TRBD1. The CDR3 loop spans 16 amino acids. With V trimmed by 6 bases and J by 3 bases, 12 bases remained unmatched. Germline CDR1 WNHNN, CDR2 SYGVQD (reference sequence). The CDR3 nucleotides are TGCGCCAGCAGCGGATCCGGGACAGTCCCTACAGATACGCAGTATTTT. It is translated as CASSGSGTVPTDTQYF.

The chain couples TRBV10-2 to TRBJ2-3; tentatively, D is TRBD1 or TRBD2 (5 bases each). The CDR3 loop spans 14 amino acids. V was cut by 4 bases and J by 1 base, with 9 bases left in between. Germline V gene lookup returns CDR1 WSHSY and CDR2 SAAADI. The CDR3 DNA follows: TGCGCCAGCAGTGTCGGGGCCCGCACAGATACGCAGTATTTT. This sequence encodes CASSVGARTDTQYF.

The CDR3 sequence is CASSPPRSTGNTIYF. The CDR3 nucleotides are TGTGCCAGCAGCCCCCCTAGGTCAACTGGAAACACCATATATTTT. V gene TRBV28 combines with J gene TRBJ1-3; D is uncertain. Germline V lookup: CDR1 MDHEN, CDR2 SYDVKM. Trimming removed 6 bases at V and 2 bases at J, with 14 bases between. This CDR3 spans 15 amino acids.

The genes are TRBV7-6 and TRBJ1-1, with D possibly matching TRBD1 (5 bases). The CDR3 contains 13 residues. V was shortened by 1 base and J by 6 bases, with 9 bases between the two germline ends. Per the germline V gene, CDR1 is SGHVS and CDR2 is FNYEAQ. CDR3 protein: CASSLGQPPEAFF. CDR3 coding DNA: TGTGCCAGCAGCTTAGGACAGCCCCCTGAAGCTTTCTTT. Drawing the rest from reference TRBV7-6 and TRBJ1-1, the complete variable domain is GAGVSQSPRYKVTKRGQDVALRCDPISGHVSLYWYRQALGQGPEFLTYFNYEAQQDKSGLPNDRFSAERPEGSISTLTIQRTEQRDSAMYRCASSLGQPPEAFFGQGTRLTVV.

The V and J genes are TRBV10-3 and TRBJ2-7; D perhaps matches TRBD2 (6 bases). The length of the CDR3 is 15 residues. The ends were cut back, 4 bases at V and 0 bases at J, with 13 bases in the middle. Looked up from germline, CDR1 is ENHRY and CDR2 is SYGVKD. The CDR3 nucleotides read TGTGCCATCAGTGGAGGCGGGACCCCCTCCTACGAGCAGTACTTC. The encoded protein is CAISGGGTPSYEQYF.

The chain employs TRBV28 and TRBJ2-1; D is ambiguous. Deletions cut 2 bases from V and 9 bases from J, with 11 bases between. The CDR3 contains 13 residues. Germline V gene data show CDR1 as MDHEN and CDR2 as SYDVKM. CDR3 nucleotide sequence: TGTGCCAGCAGTTTAGGCCGCCTAGGTGAGCAGTTCTTC. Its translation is CASSLGRLGEQFF.

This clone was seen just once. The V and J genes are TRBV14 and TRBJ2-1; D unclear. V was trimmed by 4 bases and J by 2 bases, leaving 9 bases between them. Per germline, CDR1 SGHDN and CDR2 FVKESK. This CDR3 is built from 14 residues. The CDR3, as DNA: TGTGCCAGCAGCCGGTTAGTCACCTACAATGAGCAGTTCTTC. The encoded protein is CASSRLVTYNEQFF. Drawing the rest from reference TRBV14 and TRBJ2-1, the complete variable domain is EAGVTQFPSHSVIEKGQTVTLRCDPISGHDNLYWYRRVMGKEIKFLLHFVKESKQDESGMPNNRFLAERTGGTYSTLKVQPAELEDSGVYFCASSRLVTYNEQFFGPGTRLTVL.

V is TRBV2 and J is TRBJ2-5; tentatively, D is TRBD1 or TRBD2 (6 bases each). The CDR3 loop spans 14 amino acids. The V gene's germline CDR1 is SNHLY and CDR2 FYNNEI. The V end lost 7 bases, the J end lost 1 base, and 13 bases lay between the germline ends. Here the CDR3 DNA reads TGTGCCAGCACTCGCCGGGGGCTCCAAGAGACCCAGTACTTC. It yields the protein CASTRRGLQETQYF.